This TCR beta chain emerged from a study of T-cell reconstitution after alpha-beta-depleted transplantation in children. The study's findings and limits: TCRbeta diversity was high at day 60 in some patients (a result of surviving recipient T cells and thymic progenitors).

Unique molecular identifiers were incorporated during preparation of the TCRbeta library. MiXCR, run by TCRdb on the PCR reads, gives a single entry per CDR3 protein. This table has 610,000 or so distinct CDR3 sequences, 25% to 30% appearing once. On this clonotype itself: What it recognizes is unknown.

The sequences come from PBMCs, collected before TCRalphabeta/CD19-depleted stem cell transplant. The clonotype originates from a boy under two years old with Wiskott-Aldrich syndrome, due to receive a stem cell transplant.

This CDR3 is CASSALLASVNEQFF. The CDR3, as DNA: TGTGCCAGCAGTGCCCTTCTTGCTAGCGTGAATGAGCAGTTCTTC. V and J are TRBV9 and TRBJ2-1; the D gene is possibly TRBD2 (6 bases). The CDR3 covers 15 residues. The germline V and J ends were trimmed by 5 bases and 7 bases, with 19 bases remaining between them. The germline V gene has CDR1 SGDLS and CDR2 YYNGEE.